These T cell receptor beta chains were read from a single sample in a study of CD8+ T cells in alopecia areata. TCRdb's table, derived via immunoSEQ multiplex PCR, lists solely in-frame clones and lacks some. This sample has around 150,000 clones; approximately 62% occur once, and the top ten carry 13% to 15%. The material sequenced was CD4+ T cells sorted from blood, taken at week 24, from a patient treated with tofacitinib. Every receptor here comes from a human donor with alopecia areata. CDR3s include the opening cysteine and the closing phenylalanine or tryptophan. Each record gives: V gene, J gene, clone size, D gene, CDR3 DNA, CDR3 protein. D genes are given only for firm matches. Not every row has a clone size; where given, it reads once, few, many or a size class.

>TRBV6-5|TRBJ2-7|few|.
TGTGCCAGCAGGGGCCGGGAACACTACGAGCAGTACTTC
CASRGREHYEQYF
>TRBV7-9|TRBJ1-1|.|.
TGTGCCAGCAGCTCCCTCGGGACAGAAGCTTTCTTT
CASSSLGTEAFF
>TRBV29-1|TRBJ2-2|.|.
TGCAGCGTTGATCCAGCGAACGGGGAGCTGTTTTTT
CSVDPANGELFF
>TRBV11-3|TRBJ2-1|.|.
TGTGCCAGCAGCCTCGGAACTGGCTACAATGAGCAGTTCTTC
CASSLGTGYNEQFF
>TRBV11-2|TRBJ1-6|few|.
TGTGCCAGCAGCCCGGCCGGCCAGGGACTCCACTTT
CASSPAGQGLHF
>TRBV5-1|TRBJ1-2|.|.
TGCGCCAGCAGCACGGACATTAACTATGGCTACACCTTC
CASSTDINYGYTF
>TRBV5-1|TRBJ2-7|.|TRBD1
TGCGCCAGCAGCCCGGAACCTCCGACAGGGTACTACGAGCAGTACTTC
CASSPEPPTGYYEQYF
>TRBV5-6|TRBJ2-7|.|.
TGTGCCAGCAGCTTGGGAGGGAGCTCCTACGAGCAGTACTTC
CASSLGGSSYEQYF
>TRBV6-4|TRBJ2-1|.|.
TGTGCCAGCAGTGATGGGACATCTGTAGGTGAGCAGTTCTTC
CASSDGTSVGEQFF
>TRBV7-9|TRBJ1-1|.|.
TGTGCCAGCAGTCCGGGAAAGAACACTGAAGCTTTCTTT
CASSPGKNTEAFF
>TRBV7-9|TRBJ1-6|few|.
TGTGCCAGCAGCCAAGGAGCGGAGGGTTCACCCCTCCACTTT
CASSQGAEGSPLHF
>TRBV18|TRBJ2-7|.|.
TGTGCCAGCTCACCACCGGGAGAACCCTACGAGCAGTACTTC
CASSPPGEPYEQYF
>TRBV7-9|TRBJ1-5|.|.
TGTGCCAGCAGCTGGGGGCCCCAGCATTTT
CASSWGPQHF
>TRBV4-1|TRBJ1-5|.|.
TGCGCCAGCAGCCAAGCTCAGGGTCCAGGTCAGCCCCAGCATTTT
CASSQAQGPGQPQHF
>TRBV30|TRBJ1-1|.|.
TGTGCCTGGAGCATGACCCCTAGCGGCACTGAAGCTTTCTTT
CAWSMTPSGTEAFF
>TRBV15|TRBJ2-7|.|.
TGTGCCACCAGCAGAGATAAGGTGGGATCTCGCTACGAGCAGTACTTC
CATSRDKVGSRYEQYF
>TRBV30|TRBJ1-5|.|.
TGTGCCTGGAGAGCGTCTAGGGGTTCGCCCCAGCATTTT
CAWRASRGSPQHF
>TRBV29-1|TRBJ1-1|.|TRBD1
TGCAGCGTTGTATTACAGGGGGGTAGAGCTTTCTTT
CSVVLQGGRAFF
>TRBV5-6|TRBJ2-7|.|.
TGTGCCAGCAGCCAATCTATGACAGGCTACGAGCAGTACTTC
CASSQSMTGYEQYF
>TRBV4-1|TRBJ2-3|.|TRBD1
TGCGCCAGCAGCCAGAAGGGGACAGGCCCAGATACGCAGTATTTT
CASSQKGTGPDTQYF
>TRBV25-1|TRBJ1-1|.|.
TGTGCCAGCAGTGAATATAAGACAGGATCTGAAGCTTTCTTT
CASSEYKTGSEAFF
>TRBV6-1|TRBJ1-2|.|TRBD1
TGTGCCAGCAGTGAAGAATTCGTGGGGGCCCGGACAGGGTACGGCTACACCTTC
CASSEEFVGARTGYGYTF
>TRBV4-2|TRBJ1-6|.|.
TGTGCCAGCAGCCAAGAAGGAGACAGCTGGAATTCACCCCTCCACTTT
CASSQEGDSWNSPLHF
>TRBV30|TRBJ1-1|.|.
TGTGCCTGGAGTCCGGTTTACACGGGCCTTAACACTGAAGCTTTCTTT
CAWSPVYTGLNTEAFF
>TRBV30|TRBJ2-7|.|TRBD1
TGTGCCTCCCGGGACAGGGCATTGGAGCAGTACTTC
CASRDRALEQYF
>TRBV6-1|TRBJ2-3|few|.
TGTGCCAGCAGTGAACGGGGAGCACTCCCTGGGGATACGCAGTATTTT
CASSERGALPGDTQYF
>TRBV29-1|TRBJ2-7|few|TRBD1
TGCAGCGCCGGCCCAGGACCGGGACAGAGATACGAGCAGTACTTC
CSAGPGPGQRYEQYF
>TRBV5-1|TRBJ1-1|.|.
TGCGCCAGCAGCTTGGTGCAGTCAGGTCGTGGTGAAGCTTTCTTT
CASSLVQSGRGEAFF
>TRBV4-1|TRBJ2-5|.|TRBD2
TGCGCCAGCAGCCCCACGACTAGCGTTGAGACCCAGTACTTC
CASSPTTSVETQYF
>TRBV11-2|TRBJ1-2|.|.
TGTGCCAGCAGCCTTGAGCCCACCGGGACCTACACCTTC
CASSLEPTGTYTF
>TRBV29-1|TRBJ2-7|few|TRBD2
TGCAGCGTCCGCTCCCTAGCGGGGGGGTGGCAGTACTTC
CSVRSLAGGWQYF
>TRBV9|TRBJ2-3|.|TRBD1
TGTGCCAGCAGCGTGGGACAGACAGATACGCAGTATTTT
CASSVGQTDTQYF
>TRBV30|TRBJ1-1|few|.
TGTGCCTGGAGTGTCGGGACGGTGAACACTGAAGCTTTCTTT
CAWSVGTVNTEAFF
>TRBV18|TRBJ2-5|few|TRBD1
TGTGCCAGCTCACGTATAACTCCGGACAGGGAGGCGACCCAGTACTTC
CASSRITPDREATQYF
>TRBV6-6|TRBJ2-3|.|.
TGTGCCAGCAGTTACACGGGACCCGGGCCGGATACGCAGTATTTT
CASSYTGPGPDTQYF
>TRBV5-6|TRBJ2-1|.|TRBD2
TGTGCCAGCAGTTACTCGAGAAGCGGGGGGTTTTGGAATGAGCAGTTCTTC
CASSYSRSGGFWNEQFF
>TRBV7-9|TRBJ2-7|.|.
TGTGCCAGCACCGCACAGACGACATACTCCTACGAGCAGTACTTC
CASTAQTTYSYEQYF
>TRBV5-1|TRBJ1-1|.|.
TGCGCCAGCAGCTTGTTTGGTCGGGATAACACTGAAGCTTTCTTT
CASSLFGRDNTEAFF
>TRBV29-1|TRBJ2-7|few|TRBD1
TGCAGCGTTGCAACAGGGGGGGAGCAGTACTTC
CSVATGGEQYF
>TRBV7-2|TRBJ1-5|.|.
TGTGCCAGCAGCCCCTCATCTAATAGCAATCAGCCCCAGCATTTT
CASSPSSNSNQPQHF
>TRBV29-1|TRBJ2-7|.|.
TGCAGCGTCCGGACGGGCCCTTACGAGCAGTACTTC
CSVRTGPYEQYF
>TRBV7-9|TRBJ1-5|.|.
TGTGCCAGCAGCTTAGACAGCCGAGATCAGCCCCAGCATTTT
CASSLDSRDQPQHF
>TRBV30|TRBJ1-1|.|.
TGTGCCTGGAGTGCCTGGGGACGAATGAACACTGAAGCTTTCTTT
CAWSAWGRMNTEAFF